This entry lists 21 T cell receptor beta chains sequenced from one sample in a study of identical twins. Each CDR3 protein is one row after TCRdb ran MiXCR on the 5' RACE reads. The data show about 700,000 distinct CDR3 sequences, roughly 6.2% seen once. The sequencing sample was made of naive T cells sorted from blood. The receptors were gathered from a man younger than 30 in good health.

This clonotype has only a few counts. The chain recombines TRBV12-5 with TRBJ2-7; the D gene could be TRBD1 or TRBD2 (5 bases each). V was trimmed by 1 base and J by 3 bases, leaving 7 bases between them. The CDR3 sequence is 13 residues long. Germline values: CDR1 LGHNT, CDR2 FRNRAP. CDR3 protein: CASGLGGNYEQYF. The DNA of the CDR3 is TGTGCTAGTGGTTTGGGGGGGAACTACGAGCAGTACTTC. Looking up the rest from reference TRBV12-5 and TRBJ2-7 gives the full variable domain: DARVTQTPRHKVTEMGQEVTMRCQPILGHNTVFWYRQTMMQGLELLAYFRNRAPLDDSGMPKDRFSAEMPDATLATLKIQPSEPRDSAVYFCASGLGGNYEQYFGPGTRLTVT.

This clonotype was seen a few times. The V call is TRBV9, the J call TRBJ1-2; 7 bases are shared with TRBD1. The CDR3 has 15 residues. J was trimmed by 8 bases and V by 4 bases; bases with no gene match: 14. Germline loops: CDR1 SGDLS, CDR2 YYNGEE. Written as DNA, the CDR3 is TGTGCCAGCAGCCCTCTTATGGAGGGGGCGGGAGGCTACACCTTC. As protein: CASSPLMEGAGGYTF.

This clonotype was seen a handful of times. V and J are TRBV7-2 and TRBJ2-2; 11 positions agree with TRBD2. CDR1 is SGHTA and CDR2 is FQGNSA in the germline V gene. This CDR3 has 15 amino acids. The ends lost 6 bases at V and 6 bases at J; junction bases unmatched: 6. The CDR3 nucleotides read TGTGCCAGCAGAAACCTAGCGGGAGGCGCCGGGGAGCTGTTTTTT. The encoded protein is CASRNLAGGAGELFF.

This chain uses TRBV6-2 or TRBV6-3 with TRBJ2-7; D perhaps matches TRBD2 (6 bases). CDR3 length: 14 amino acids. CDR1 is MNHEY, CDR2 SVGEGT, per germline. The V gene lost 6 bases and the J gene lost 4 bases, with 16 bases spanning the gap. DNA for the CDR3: TGTGCCAGCAGCCGATTCATTGGGGGGTACGAGCAGTACTTC. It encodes CASSRFIGGYEQYF.

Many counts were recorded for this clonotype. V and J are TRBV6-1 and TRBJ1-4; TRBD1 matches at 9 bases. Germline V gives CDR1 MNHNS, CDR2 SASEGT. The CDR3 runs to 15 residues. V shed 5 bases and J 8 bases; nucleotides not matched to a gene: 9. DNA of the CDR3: TGTGCCAGCAGTCCCGGGACAGGGAAATACGAAAAACTGTTTTTT. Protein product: CASSPGTGKYEKLFF.

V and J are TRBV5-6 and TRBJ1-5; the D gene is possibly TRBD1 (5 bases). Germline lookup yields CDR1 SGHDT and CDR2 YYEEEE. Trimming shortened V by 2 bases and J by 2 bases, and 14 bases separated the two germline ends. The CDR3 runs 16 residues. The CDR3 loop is CASSLRQSKGNQPQHF. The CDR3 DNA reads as TGTGCCAGCAGCTTAAGACAGTCAAAGGGCAATCAGCCCCAGCATTTT.

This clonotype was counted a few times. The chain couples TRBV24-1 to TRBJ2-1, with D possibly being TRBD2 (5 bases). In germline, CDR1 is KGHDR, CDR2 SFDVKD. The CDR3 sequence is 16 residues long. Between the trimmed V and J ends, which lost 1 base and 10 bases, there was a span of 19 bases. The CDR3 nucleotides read TGTGCCACCAGTGATTTCGGTGGGAGTAGTACATGGGAGCAGTTCTTC. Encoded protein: CATSDFGGSSTWEQFF.

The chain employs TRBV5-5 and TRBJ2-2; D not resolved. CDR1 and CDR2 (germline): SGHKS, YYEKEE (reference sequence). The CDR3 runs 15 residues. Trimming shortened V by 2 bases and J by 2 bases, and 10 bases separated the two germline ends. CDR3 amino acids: CASSFSHGNTGELFF. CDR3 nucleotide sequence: TGTGCCAGCAGCTTTTCACATGGCAACACCGGGGAGCTGTTTTTT.

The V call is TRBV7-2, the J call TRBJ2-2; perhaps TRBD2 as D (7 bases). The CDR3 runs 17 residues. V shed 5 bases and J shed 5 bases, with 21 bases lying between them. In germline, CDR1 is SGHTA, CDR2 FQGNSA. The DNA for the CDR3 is TGTGCCAGCAGCCCCCCCGGCGGGGGCTCGTGGACCGGGGAGCTGTTTTTT. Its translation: CASSPPGGGSWTGELFF.

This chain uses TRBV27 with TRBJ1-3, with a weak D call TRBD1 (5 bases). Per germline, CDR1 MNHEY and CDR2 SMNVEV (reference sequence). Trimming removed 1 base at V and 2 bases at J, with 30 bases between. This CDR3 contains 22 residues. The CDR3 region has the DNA TGTGCCAGCAGTTTATTGGCCGGACTGCCGGGGGGTAGGCTTTTAACTGGAAACACCATATATTTT. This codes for CASSLLAGLPGGRLLTGNTIYF.

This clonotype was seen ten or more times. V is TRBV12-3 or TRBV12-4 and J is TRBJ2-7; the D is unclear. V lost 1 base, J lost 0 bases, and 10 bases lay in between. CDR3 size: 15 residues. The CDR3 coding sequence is TGTGCCAGCAGTTTAGGCGCAGCCCTCTCCTACGAGCAGTACTTC. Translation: CASSLGAALSYEQYF.

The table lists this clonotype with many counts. The CDR3 region has the DNA TGTGCCAGCAGTTTACAGCGGAACATTCAGTACTTC. It is translated as CASSLQRNIQYF. The V and J genes are TRBV12-3 or TRBV12-4 and TRBJ2-4; weak D call: TRBD2 (5 bases). The CDR3 totals 12 residues. Trimming took 2 bases from V and 7 from J, leaving 6 bases between them.

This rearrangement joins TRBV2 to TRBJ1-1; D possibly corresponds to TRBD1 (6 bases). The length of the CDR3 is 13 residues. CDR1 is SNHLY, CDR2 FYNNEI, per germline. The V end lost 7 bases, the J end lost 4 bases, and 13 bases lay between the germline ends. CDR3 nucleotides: TGTGCCAGCAAGGTACAGGGCCGCACTGAAGCTTTCTTT. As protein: CASKVQGRTEAFF.

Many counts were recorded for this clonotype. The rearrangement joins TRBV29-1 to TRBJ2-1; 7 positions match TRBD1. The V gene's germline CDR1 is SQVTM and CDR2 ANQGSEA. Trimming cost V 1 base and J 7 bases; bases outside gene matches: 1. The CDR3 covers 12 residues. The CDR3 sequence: CSVEVTGNEQFF. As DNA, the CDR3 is TGCAGCGTTGAAGTGACAGGGAATGAGCAGTTCTTC.

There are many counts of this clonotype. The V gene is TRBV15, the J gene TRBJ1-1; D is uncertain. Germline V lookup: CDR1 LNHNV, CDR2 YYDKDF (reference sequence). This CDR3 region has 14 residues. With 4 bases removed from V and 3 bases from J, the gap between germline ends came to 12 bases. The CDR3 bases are TGTGCCACCAGCAAAGAGGACGGATACACTGAAGCTTTCTTT. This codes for CATSKEDGYTEAFF.

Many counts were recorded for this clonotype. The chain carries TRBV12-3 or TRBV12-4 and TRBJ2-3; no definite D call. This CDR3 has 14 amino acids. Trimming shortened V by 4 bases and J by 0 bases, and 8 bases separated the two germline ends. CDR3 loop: CASSSSPSTDTQYF. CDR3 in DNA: TGTGCCAGCAGTTCTTCACCTAGCACAGATACGCAGTATTTT.

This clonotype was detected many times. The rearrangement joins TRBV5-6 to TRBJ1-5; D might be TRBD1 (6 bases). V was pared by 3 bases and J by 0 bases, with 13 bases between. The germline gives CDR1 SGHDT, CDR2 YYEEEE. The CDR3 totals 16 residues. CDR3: CASSSQGTYSNQPQHF. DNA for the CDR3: TGTGCCAGCAGCTCTCAGGGGACCTATAGCAATCAGCCCCAGCATTTT.

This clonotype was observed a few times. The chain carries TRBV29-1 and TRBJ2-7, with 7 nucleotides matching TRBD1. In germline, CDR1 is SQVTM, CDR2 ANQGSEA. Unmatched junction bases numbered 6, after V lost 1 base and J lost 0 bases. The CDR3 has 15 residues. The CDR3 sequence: CSVEVGDSYSYEQYF. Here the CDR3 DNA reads TGCAGCGTTGAAGTAGGGGACAGCTACTCCTACGAGCAGTACTTC.

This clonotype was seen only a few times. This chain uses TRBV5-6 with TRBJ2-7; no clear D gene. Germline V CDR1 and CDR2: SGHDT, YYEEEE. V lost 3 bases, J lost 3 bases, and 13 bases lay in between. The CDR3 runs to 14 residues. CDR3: CASSYRELFYEQYV. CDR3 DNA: TGTGCCAGCAGCTACAGAGAGCTATTCTACGAGCAGTACGTC.

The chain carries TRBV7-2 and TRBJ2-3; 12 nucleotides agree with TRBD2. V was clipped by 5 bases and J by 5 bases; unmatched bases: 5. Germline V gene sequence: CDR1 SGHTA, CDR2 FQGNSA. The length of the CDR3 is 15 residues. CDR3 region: CASSPQTSGRDTQYF. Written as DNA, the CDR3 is TGTGCCAGCAGCCCCCAGACTAGCGGGAGAGATACGCAGTATTTT.

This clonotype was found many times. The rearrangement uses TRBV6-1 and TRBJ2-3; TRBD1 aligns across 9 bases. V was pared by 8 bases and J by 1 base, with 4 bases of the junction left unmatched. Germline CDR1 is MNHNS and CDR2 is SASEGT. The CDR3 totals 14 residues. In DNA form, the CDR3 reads TGTGCCAGCTTTCGGGACAGGGGCACAGATACGCAGTATTTT. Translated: CASFRDRGTDTQYF.